Reported below is one T cell receptor beta chain. The same CDR3 is also encoded by other DNA sequences in this sample. The data were obtained in a study of blood T cell repertoires in COVID-19. Method: immunoSEQ multiplex PCR; TCRdb's copy keeps in-frame clones and lacks some. The sample shows around 250,000 clones, around four fifths of them seen only once. CDR3 length: 12 amino acids. V was shortened by 1 base and J by 3 bases, with 4 bases between the two germline ends. In germline, CDR1 is LGHDT, CDR2 YNNKEL (reference sequence). The genes are TRBV3-1 (or the pseudogene TRBV3-2) and TRBJ2-7; D is ambiguous. The sequencing input was peripheral blood. The source of this sequence is a man older than 75 with acute or convalescent COVID-19. CDR3 sequence reads: CASSQGHYEQYF. CDR3 coding DNA: TGTGCCAGCAGCCAAGGTCACTACGAGCAGTACTTC.